This record covers a single T cell receptor (beta chain). The specificity of this receptor is unknown. The record has no base qualities; no much larger clone is one base away. The sample's time point label, decoded: baseline before first vaccination. Vaccinee samples came from UK trials COV001 and COV002, including a single-blind randomized controlled phase 2/3 trial of AZD1222 (ChAdOx1 nCoV-19) in healthy adults. Trial participant PBMC samples were collected at day 0 and day 28 after the second dose for TCRbeta chain sequencing. Inclusive of the bounding cysteine and phenylalanine, the CDR3 is 11 residues long. The DNA shown is the 33-base CDR3, in frame from base 1. V is reduced by 2 bases and J by 9 bases, leaving a spacing of 6 bases between them. From a lookup of the germline V gene, CDR1 and CDR2 are SGDLS and YYNGEE. This entry comes from a study of T cell responses to AZD1222 COVID-19 vaccine (TCRdb year 2021). The study in broad terms: AZD1222 recipients given second doses at about 4 weeks or at about 12 weeks were pooled, since spike-specific TCR depth and breadth were not found to differ between the two schedules. A total of under 250 trial participants underwent TCR sequencing, of whom about 200 had received two doses of AZD1222 and around 25 had received two doses of the MenACWY control vaccine. Trial participants were enrolled by age into subgroups of 18-55, 56-69 and 70-plus years, and about 150, 27 and 61 TCR-sequenced participants, respectively, were included in these subgroups. Broad study findings and their caveats: Because no day 14 peak-response samples were available, repertoires were characterized only after the peak T cell response. Nearly half of unique spike-specific TCRs reportedly recognized epitopes outside regions mutated in the B.1.351 and B.1.1.7 variants. Only five to seven AZD1222 recipients were SARS-CoV-2 seropositive at baseline, limiting conclusions about previously exposed vaccinees. The 56-69-year group was small, and its depth increase did not reach significance, likely because of low power. Participants were mostly white British, with more females than males. The authors suggested clonal diversity may have been underestimated. A significant rise in spike-specific TCR breadth and depth was observed after two AZD1222 doses relative to day 0 and relative to MenACWY recipients. Vaccine-associated CD4 TCRs spanned the whole spike protein, with dominant responses in regions 160-218 and 743-854.

The CDR3 regions of human TCRbeta chains were analyzed by immunosequencing. The authors processed their data as follows. Repertoire TCRs were matched against a reference library of SARS-CoV-2-specific TCRs generated with the MIRA antigen-specificity platform. Breadth was defined as the fraction of unique TCRs that were SARS-CoV-2-associated. Depth was defined as the fraction of total T cells that were SARS-CoV-2-associated. Using the MIRA data, each spike-specific TCR was assigned both to the spike region to which the TCR was reactive and to a CD4 or CD8 class. Log10-transformed breadth and depth values were compared by one-way ANOVA with Sidak's multiple comparisons tests. TCRdb obtained this table from immuneACCESS and retained in-frame rearrangements with V and J assigned. These tables miss some clones; where compared with another copy, unresolved V genes account for less than half of the shortfall, and the remainder is unexplained. The DNA gave D and trimming, while V, J and clone size come from that table. The sample records roughly 160,000 clones, roughly 92% of which are singletons. Roughly 1.5% of the sample is taken by the ten largest.

The rearranged segments are TRBV9 and TRBJ1-5; a confident D gene designation cannot be given. The receptor was derived from an adult in good health. Here the sequenced sample was peripheral blood, taken on day 0 of AZD1222 vaccination. The bases read TGTGCCAGCAGCGTTATACGGCCCCAGCATTTT. Translated, it reads CASSVIRPQHF.